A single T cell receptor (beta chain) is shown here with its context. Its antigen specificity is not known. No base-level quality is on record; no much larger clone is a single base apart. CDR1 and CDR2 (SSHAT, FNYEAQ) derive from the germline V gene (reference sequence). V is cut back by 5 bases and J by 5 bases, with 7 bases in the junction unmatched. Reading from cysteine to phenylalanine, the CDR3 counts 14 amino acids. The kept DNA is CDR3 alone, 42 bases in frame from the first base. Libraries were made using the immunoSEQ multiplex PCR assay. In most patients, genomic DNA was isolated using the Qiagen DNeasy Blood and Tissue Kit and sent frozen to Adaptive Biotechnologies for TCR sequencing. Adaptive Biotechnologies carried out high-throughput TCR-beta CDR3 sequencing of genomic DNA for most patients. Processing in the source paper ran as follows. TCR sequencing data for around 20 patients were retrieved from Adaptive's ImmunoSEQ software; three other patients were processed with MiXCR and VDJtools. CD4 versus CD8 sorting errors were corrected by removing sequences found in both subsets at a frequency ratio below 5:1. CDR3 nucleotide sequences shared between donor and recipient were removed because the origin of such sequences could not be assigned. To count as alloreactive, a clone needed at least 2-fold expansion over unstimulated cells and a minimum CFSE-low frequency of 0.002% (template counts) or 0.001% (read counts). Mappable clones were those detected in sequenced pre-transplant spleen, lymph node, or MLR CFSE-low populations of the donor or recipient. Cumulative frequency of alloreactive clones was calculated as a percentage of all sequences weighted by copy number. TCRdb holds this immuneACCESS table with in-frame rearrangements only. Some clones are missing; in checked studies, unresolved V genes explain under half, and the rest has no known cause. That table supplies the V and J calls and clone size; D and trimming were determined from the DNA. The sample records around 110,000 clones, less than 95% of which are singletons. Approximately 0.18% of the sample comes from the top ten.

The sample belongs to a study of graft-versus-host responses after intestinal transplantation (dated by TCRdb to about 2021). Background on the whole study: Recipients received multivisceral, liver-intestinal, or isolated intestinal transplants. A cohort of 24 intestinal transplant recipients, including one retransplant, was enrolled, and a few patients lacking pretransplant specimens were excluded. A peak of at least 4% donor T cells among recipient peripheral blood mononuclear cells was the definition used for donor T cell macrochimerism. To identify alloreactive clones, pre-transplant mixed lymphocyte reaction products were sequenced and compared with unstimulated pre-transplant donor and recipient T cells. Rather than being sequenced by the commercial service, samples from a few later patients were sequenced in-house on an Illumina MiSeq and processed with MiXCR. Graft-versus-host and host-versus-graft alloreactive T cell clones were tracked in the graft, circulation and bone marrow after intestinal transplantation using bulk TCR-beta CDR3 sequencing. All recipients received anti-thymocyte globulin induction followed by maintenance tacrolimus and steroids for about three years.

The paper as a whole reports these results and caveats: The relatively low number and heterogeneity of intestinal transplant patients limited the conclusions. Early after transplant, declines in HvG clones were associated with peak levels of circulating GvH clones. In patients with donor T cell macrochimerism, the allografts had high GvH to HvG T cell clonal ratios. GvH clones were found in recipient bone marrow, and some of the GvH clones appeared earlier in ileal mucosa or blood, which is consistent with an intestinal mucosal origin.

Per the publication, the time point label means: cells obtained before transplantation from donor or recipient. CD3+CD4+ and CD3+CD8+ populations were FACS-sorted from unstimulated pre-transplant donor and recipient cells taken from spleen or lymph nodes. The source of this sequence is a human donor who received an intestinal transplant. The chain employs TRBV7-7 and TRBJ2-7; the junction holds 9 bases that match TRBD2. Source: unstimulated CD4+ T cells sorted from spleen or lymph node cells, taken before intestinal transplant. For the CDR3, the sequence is CASSPGTSYHEQYF. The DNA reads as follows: TGTGCCAGCAGCCCCGGGACTAGCTACCACGAGCAGTACTTC.